A few counts support the clone carrying this T cell receptor beta chain. Its antigen is unknown. This CDR3 comprises 14 residues. V lost 3 bases and J lost 4, with 10 bases in between. CDR1 is LNHDA and CDR2 is SQIVND in the germline V gene (reference sequence). These data come from a study of T-cell memory formation after mild COVID-19. The wider study: Largely donor-specific sequence clusters came from two donors. Regarding the study as a whole: Pre-infection memory held some responding clones, suggesting pre-existing cross-reactive T cells responded.

5'RACE primed at constant segments yielded TCR alpha and TCR beta cDNA libraries bearing sample barcodes and UMIs. TCRdb reprocessed the 5' RACE reads via MiXCR and lists one record per CDR3 protein. The sample comprises some 350,000 distinct CDR3 sequences, 15% to 20% of which are singletons, and around 24% rests with the top ten. The sequenced material came from PBMCs or a T cell subset sorted from them (not recorded which). The genes are TRBV19 and TRBJ1-3; D is ambiguous. This receptor was taken from a man aged 18-30 years who had mild COVID-19 (a few samples of this study predate the infection). Cell type and time point are not known. As DNA, the CDR3 is TGTGCCAGTAGTATCTGGCAGGACGGAAACACCATATATTTT. Protein: CASSIWQDGNTIYF.